This TCR beta chain was sequenced during a study of cytomegalovirus exposure and HLA in healthy donors. On the study more broadly: Of some 400 genotyped donors, roughly 81% grouped in the Caucasian-associated ancestry cluster. Findings of the study overall: Earlier findings revealed that most TCR beta V segments proved productive either about 87% or about 30% of the time.

V lost 1 base to trimming and J lost 3 bases; unmatched junction nucleotides: 7. From germline, CDR1 is MGHRA and CDR2 YSYEKL. The CDR3 length is 17 residues. A note on this clone: Its antigen is currently unknown.

The donors gave bone marrow, and they were healthy. The PCR made use of 60 Vbeta and 13 Jbeta primers. Using immunoSEQ multiplex PCR, the repertoire was profiled, and TCRdb retains in-frame clones only, with some absent. The top ten clones hold approximately 10% of a sample with roughly 150,000 clones, roughly 73% of them seen once. This receptor was obtained from a man between 18 and 35 years old in good health and CMV-seropositive. Sequencing was carried out using PBMCs. V and J are TRBV4-1 and TRBJ2-3; 10 nucleotides align to TRBD2. The DNA for the CDR3 is TGCGCCAGCAGCCAAGGGGTAGCGGGAGGAGCGACAGATACGCAGTATTTT. Its protein product is CASSQGVAGGATDTQYF.